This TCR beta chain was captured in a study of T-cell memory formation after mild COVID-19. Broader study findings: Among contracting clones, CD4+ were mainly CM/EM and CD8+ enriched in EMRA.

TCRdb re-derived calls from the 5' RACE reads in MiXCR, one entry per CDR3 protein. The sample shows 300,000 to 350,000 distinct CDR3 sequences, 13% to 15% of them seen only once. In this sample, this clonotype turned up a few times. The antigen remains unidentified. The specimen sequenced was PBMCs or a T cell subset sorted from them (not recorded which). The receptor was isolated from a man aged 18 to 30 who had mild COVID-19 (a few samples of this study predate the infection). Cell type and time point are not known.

The chain's CDR3 is CASSGGGKGYTF. For the CDR3, the DNA is TGTGCCAGCAGCGGGGGGGGTAAGGGCTACACCTTC. This chain joins TRBV3-1 and TRBJ1-2; weak D call: TRBD1 (5 bases). With 5 bases removed from V and 8 bases from J, the gap between germline ends came to 12 bases. This CDR3 is 12 amino acids long. Germline assignment: CDR1 LGHDT and CDR2 YNNKEL (reference sequence).